What follows describes a single T cell receptor beta chain. The target antigen is unknown. This entry comes from a study of T cell responses to AZD1222 COVID-19 vaccine. Whole-study results and caveats: Repertoire sampling was restricted to post-peak T cell response timepoints. The CD4 TCRs associated with vaccination extended across spike and predominated at 160-218 and 743-854. The donor group comprised mostly white British people and more females; the analysis possibly underestimated clonal diversity.

Losses at the gene ends were 8 bases for V and 1 base for J; bases not matched to a gene: 9. The CDR3 has 15 amino acids. Germline V gives CDR1 MDHEN, CDR2 SYDVKM. Produced via immunoSEQ multiplex PCR; TCRdb's table is partial and in-frame only. The sample yields some 200,000 clones, 93% seen once. This receptor was obtained from an adult in good health. Source: peripheral blood, taken on day 0 of AZD1222 vaccination. The chain carries TRBV28 and TRBJ1-1; 8 bases fit TRBD1. In nucleotides, the CDR3 is TGTGCCAGCCTACCCGGACAGGGAGGGAACACTGAAGCTTTCTTT. It translates to CASLPGQGGNTEAFF.